The present TCR beta chain was sequenced within a study of blood T cell repertoires in COVID-19. From germline, CDR1 is SGHDT and CDR2 YYEEEE. The CDR3 spans 14 residues. Trimming pared 0 bases from V and 5 bases from J, leaving 8 bases between. The repertoire was sequenced with immunoSEQ multiplex PCR; TCRdb's copy has only in-frame clones and lacks some. The table lists roughly 140,000 clones, about 80% of them singletons, with around 3.8% in the top ten. The sample holds a few counts of this clone. Sequenced sample: peripheral blood. The origin of this receptor is a man between 70 and 80 years old who had recovered from COVID-19. This chain joins TRBV5-6 and TRBJ2-2, with D hard to call. Here the CDR3 reads CASSLGLITGELFF. The DNA of the CDR3 is TGTGCCAGCAGCTTGGGGCTGATAACCGGGGAGCTGTTTTTT. The complete variable domain, with remaining parts taken from reference TRBV5-6 and TRBJ2-2, reads DAGVTQSPTHLIKTRGQQVTLRCSPKSGHDTVSWYQQALGQGPQFIFQYYEEEERQRGNFPDRFSGHQFPNYSSELNVNALLLGDSALYLCASSLGLITGELFFGEGSRLTVL.